The sequence of this T cell receptor (beta chain) was determined in a study of cytomegalovirus exposure and HLA in healthy donors. A word on this clone: Antigen unknown.

Overall study findings and caveats: What a later analysis reportedly showed was that an Asian-associated ancestry cluster had fewer N-insertions than the approximately 700-donor mean. A prior analysis recorded that most TCR beta V segments were productive about 87% or about 30% of the time. Later on, an analysis tied 15,000 to 20,000 TCR beta sequences to HLA alleles at 0.05 false discovery rate.

PCR involved 60 Vbeta and 13 Jbeta primers. Produced via immunoSEQ multiplex PCR; TCRdb's table is partial and in-frame only. The table records 150,000 or so clones, 70% of them present only once. The junction had 12 bases not matched to a gene; V was cut back by 4 bases and J by 7 bases. The CDR3 loop spans 18 amino acids. In germline, CDR1 is SGHRS, CDR2 YFSETQ. Among the donors, all were healthy bone marrow donors. The specimen was PBMCs. This rearrangement joins TRBV5-1 to TRBJ2-1, with 15 bases aligning to TRBD2. The clonotype originates from a woman aged 55-75 years in good health and CMV-seropositive. The CDR3 sequence is CASSVVPGLAGGQNEQFF. CDR3 DNA sequence: TGCGCCAGCAGCGTTGTTCCGGGACTAGCGGGAGGCCAAAATGAGCAGTTCTTC.